This TCR beta chain stems from a study of CD8+CD57+ T cells in acquired aplastic anemia. Study information: Across the sorted CD4+ and CD8+ cells, DNA amounts averaged about 3 ug. Overall study findings and caveats: Found in both controls and patients were twenty-nine CD8+ CDR3 sequences.

Flow cytometry had shown expanded CD8+CD57+ cells in the patients chosen for sequencing. The enrolled patients all had severe acquired aplastic anemia. All patients were therapy-naive when blood was sampled. TCR beta VDJ combinations and CDR3 sequences were profiled from genomic DNA. TCRdb called the reads again in MiXCR, with one record for every CDR3 protein. Found here are 180,000 or so distinct CDR3 sequences, more than 45% of them singletons; the top ten hold 0.85% to 1.3%. A word on this clonotype: Its matching antigen is unknown.

The clonotype originates from a human donor with aplastic anemia. Sequencing input: sorted CD4+, CD8+, or CD8+CD57+ T cells (not recorded which) from PBMCs.

CDR3 DNA sequence: TGCAGTGCTTGGGACAGGGGGCGTGTAGATACGCAGTATTTT. This translates into CSAWDRGRVDTQYF. This chain connects TRBV20-1 to TRBJ2-3; 12 bases agree with TRBD1. This CDR3 comprises 14 residues. Trimming took 5 bases from V and 5 from J; bases not matched to a gene: 5. Germline V gives CDR1 DFQATT, CDR2 SNEGSKA (reference sequence).